The 11 T cell receptor beta chains presented below share a single source sample, sequenced in a study of blood T cell repertoires in COVID-19. Sequencing used immunoSEQ multiplex PCR; TCRdb keeps in-frame clones, though not all of them. The table shows about 440,000 clones, with about 89% occurring only once. The material sequenced was peripheral blood. The receptors here all came from a woman in her twenties or thirties with acute or convalescent COVID-19.

CDR3 protein: CASSPPGRSSYNEQFF. As DNA, the CDR3 is TGTGCCAGCTCACCACCTGGCAGAAGCTCCTACAATGAGCAGTTCTTC. The genes are TRBV18 and TRBJ2-1; no definite D call. Germline V lookup: CDR1 KGHSH, CDR2 LQKENI. This CDR3 has 16 residues. V was shortened by 0 bases and J by 0 bases, with 9 bases between the two germline ends.

This chain links TRBV15 with TRBJ1-3, with D perhaps matching TRBD1 (5 bases). V was shortened by 5 bases and J by 4 bases, with 15 bases between the two germline ends. From germline, CDR1 is LNHNV and CDR2 YYDKDF (reference sequence). This CDR3 has 15 residues. CDR3 DNA sequence: TGTGCCACCAGCTTAGGTGTGGGGGGAGGAAACACCATATATTTT. Translating it yields CATSLGVGGGNTIYF.

The genes are TRBV6-5 and TRBJ1-4; the match to TRBD1 covers 9 bases. Trimming at V came to 7 bases and at J to 6 bases, leaving 6 bases not matched to a gene. The germline gives CDR1 MNHEY, CDR2 SVGAGI. The CDR3 totals 14 residues. The CDR3 DNA reads as TGTGCCAGCAAAACCGGGACAGGGCATGAAAAACTGTTTTTT. Translation gives CASKTGTGHEKLFF.

The chain employs TRBV6-5 and TRBJ1-2, with TRBD1 matching over 8 bases. CDR3 length equals 14 residues. V was clipped by 4 bases and J by 8 bases; unmatched bases: 9. Germline-derived CDR1 and CDR2 are MNHEY and SVGAGI. The chain's CDR3 is CASSSRQGLRGYTF. The DNA for the CDR3 is TGTGCCAGCAGTTCCAGACAGGGGTTGCGGGGCTACACCTTC.

The chain couples TRBV2 to TRBJ1-5; no definite D call. The V end lost 4 bases, the J end lost 1 base, and 8 bases lay between the germline ends. CDR1 SNHLY and CDR2 FYNNEI come from the germline V gene. This CDR3 has 14 residues. This chain's CDR3 is CASSAQLSNQPQHF. Here the CDR3 DNA reads TGTGCCAGCAGTGCACAGCTGAGCAATCAGCCCCAGCATTTT.

CDR3 protein: CASSLNSGTRRSTYNEQFF. In nucleotides, the CDR3 is TGTGCCAGCAGCTTAAATAGCGGGACAAGGCGCTCCACCTACAATGAGCAGTTCTTC. V and J are TRBV7-3 and TRBJ2-1; TRBD2 matches 8 bases. This CDR3 has 19 amino acids. Germline V gene lookup returns CDR1 SGHTA and CDR2 FQGTGA. J was trimmed by 2 bases and V by 1 base; bases with no gene match: 13.

The CDR3 protein is CASRFNRGRDGYTF. CDR3 DNA: TGTGCCAGCAGATTTAACAGGGGCAGGGATGGCTACACCTTC. This chain joins TRBV6-5 and TRBJ1-2, with 7 positions matching TRBD1. This CDR3 has 14 amino acids. The germline gives CDR1 MNHEY, CDR2 SVGAGI. V lost 6 bases, J lost 6 bases, and 10 bases stayed unmatched.

The chain joins TRBV7-8 to TRBJ2-2; 9 bases agree with TRBD1. CDR1 is SGHVS, CDR2 FQNEAQ, per germline. There are 16 residues in the CDR3. The V and J ends lost 3 bases and 3 bases, in that order; junction bases with no gene match: 5. In DNA, the CDR3 is TGTGCCAGCAGCTTTAGACAGGGGGGTTACACCGGGGAGCTGTTTTTT. Residues: CASSFRQGGYTGELFF.

This rearrangement joins TRBV13 to TRBJ2-7; TRBD2 agrees at 10 bases. Unmatched junction bases numbered 13, after V lost 5 bases and J lost 0 bases. Per germline, CDR1 PRHDT and CDR2 FYEKMQ (reference sequence). This CDR3 has 18 residues. The chain's CDR3 is CASSPNILLAGNSYEQYF. The CDR3 DNA reads TGTGCCAGCAGCCCGAACATCTTACTAGCGGGGAACTCCTACGAGCAGTACTTC. The entire variable domain, with the rest obtained from reference TRBV13 and TRBJ2-7, is as follows: AAGVIQSPRHLIKEKRETATLKCYPIPRHDTVYWYQQGPGQDPQFLISFYEKMQSDKGSIPDRFSAQQFSDYHSELNMSSLELGDSALYFCASSPNILLAGNSYEQYFGPGTRLTVT.

This chain uses TRBV19 with TRBJ1-2; tentatively, D is TRBD1 (5 bases). V was clipped by 3 bases and J by 4 bases, with 15 bases between them. Looked up from germline, CDR1 is LNHDA and CDR2 is SQIVND (reference sequence). This CDR3 contains 15 residues. This chain's CDR3 is CASSIDVQGFYGYTF. The CDR3 DNA sequence: TGTGCCAGTAGTATTGATGTGCAGGGCTTCTATGGCTACACCTTC. Full variable domain (outside the CDR3, taken from reference TRBV19 and TRBJ1-2): DGGITQSPKYLFRKEGQNVTLSCEQNLNHDAMYWYRQDPGQGLRLIYYSQIVNDFQKGDIAEGYSVSREKKESFPLTVTSAQKNPTAFYLCASSIDVQGFYGYTFGSGTRLTVV.

The V call is TRBV5-5, the J call TRBJ2-7; perhaps TRBD1 as D (5 bases). V was cut by 1 base and J by 8 bases, with 16 bases left in between. The germline CDR1 and CDR2 sequences are SGHKS and YYEKEE (reference sequence). The length of the CDR3 is 14 residues. CDR3 region: CASSLTGRSDQQYF. CDR3 DNA: TGTGCCAGCAGCTTGACAGGCCGATCGGACCAGCAGTACTTC.